This paragraph reports one T cell receptor (beta chain). The source of the sample is a study of blood T cell repertoires in COVID-19. The CDR3 sequence is 15 residues long. V trimming: 1 base; J trimming: 4 bases; junction bases outside the gene matches: 9. The germline gives CDR1 SQVTM, CDR2 ANQGSEA. Assay: immunoSEQ multiplex PCR; the TCRdb copy retains only in-frame clones and omits some. The sample has some 46,000 clones, 75% to 90% seen once; the top ten hold about 7.5%. Sequencing used peripheral blood. The chain couples TRBV29-1 to TRBJ1-2; 7 nucleotides match TRBD1. The sequence was collected from a middle-aged man with acute or convalescent COVID-19. The CDR3 region is CSVEGTSGTVYGYTF. CDR3 nucleotide sequence: TGCAGCGTTGAAGGCACCTCAGGGACAGTCTATGGCTACACCTTC.